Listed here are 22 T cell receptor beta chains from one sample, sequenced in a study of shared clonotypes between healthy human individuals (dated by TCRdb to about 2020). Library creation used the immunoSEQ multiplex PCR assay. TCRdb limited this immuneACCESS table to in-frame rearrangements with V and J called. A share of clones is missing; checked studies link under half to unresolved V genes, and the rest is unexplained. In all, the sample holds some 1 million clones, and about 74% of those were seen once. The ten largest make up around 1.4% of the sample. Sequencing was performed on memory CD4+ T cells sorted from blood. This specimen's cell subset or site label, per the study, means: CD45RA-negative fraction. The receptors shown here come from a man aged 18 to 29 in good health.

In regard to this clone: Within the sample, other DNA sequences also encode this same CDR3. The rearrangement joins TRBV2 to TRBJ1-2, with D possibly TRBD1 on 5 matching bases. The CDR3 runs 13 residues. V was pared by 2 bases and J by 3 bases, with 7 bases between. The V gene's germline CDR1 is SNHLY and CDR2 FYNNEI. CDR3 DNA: TGTGCCAGCAGTGAAACAGGCTACTATGGCTACACCTTC. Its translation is CASSETGYYGYTF.

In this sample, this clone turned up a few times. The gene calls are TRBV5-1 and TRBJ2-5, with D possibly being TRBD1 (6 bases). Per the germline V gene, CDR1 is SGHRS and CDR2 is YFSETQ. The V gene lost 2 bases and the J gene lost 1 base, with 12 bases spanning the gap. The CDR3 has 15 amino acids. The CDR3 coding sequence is TGCGCCAGCAGCTTCACCACAGGGCTCCAAGAGACCCAGTACTTC. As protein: CASSFTTGLQETQYF.

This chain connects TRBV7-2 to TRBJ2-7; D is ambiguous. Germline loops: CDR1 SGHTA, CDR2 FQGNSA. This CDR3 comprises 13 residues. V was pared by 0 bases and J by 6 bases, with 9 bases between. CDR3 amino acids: CASSLAPRTEQYF. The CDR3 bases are TGTGCCAGCAGCTTAGCGCCGCGGACCGAGCAGTACTTC.

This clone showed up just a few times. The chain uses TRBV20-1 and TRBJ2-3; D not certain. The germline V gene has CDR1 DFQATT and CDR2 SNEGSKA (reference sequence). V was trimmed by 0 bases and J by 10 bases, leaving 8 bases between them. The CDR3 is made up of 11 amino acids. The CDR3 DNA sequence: TGCAGTGCTAGAGATCTCCAGGCGCAGTATTTT. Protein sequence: CSARDLQAQYF.

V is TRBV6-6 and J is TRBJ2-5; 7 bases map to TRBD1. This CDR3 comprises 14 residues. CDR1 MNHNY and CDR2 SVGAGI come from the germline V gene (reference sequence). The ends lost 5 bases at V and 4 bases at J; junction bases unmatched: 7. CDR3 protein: CASSLGGLGETQYF. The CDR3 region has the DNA TGTGCCAGCAGTCTAGGGGGCTTGGGAGAGACCCAGTACTTC.

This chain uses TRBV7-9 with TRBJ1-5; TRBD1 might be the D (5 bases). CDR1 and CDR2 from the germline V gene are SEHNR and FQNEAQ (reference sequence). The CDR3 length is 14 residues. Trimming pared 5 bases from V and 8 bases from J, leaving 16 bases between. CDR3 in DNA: TGTGCCAGCAGCCCAGAGGGGATGGTTGAGCCCCAGCATTTT. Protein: CASSPEGMVEPQHF.

The CDR3 DNA reads TGTGCCAGCAGTGAATCTGGACCTTATGGCTACACCTTC. Amino acid sequence: CASSESGPYGYTF. This sequence joins TRBV25-1 and TRBJ1-2, with unresolved D. V lost 1 base, J lost 5 bases, and 8 bases lay in between. In germline, CDR1 is MGHDK, CDR2 SYGVNS. The CDR3 runs 13 residues.

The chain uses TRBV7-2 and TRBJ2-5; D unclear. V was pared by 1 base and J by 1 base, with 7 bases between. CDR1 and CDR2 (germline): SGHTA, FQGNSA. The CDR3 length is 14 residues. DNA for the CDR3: TGTGCCAGCAGCTTAGAAGCCGCCCAAGAGACCCAGTACTTC. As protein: CASSLEAAQETQYF.

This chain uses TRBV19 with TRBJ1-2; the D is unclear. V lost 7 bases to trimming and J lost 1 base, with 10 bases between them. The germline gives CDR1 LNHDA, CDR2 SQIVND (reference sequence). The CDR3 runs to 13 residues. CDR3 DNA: TGTGCCAGTACCCCAAGGAGTAACTATGGCTACACCTTC. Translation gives CASTPRSNYGYTF.

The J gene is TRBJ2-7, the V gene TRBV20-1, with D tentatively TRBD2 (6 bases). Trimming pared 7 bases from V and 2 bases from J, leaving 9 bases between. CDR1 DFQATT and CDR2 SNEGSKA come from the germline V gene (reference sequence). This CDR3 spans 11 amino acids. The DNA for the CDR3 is TGCAGTGGCGGGGACCCCTACGAGCAGTACTTC. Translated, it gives CSGGDPYEQYF.

CDR3 DNA: TGCGCCAGCAGCTTTACGGTGAACACCGGGGAGCTGTTTTTT. It translates to CASSFTVNTGELFF. This rearrangement joins TRBV5-1 to TRBJ2-2; D not resolved. This CDR3 has 14 amino acids. V lost 2 bases and J lost 1, with 6 bases in between. From germline, CDR1 is SGHRS and CDR2 YFSETQ.

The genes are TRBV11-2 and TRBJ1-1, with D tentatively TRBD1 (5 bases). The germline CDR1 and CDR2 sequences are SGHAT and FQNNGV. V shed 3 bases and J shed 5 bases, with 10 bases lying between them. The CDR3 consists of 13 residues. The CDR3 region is CASSFRGETEAFF. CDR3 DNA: TGTGCCAGCAGCTTTAGAGGGGAGACTGAAGCTTTCTTT.

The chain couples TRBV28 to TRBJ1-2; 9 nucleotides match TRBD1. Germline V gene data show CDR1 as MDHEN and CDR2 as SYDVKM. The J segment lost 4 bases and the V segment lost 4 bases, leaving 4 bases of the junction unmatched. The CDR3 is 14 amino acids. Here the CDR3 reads CASSYPTGGYGYTF. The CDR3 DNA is TGTGCCAGCAGTTACCCGACAGGGGGCTATGGCTACACCTTC.

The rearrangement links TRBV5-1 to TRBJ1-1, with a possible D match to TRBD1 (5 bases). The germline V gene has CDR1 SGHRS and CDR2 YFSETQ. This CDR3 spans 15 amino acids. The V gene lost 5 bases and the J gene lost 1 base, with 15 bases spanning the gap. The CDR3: CASSWGSDRNTEAFF. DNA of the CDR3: TGCGCCAGCAGTTGGGGGTCAGACAGGAACACTGAAGCTTTCTTT.

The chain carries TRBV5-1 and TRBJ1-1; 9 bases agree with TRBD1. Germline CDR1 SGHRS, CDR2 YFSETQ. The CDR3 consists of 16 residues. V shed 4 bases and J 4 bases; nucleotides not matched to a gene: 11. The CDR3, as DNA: TGCGCCAGCAGCACACACCCCGGGACAGGGAGCACTGAAGCTTTCTTT. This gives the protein CASSTHPGTGSTEAFF.

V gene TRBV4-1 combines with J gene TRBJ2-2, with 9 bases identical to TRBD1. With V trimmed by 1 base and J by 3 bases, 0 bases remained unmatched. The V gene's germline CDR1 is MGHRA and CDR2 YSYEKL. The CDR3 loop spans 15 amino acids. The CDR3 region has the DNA TGCGCCAGCAGCCAAGGGACAGGGGACACCGGGGAGCTGTTTTTT. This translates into CASSQGTGDTGELFF.

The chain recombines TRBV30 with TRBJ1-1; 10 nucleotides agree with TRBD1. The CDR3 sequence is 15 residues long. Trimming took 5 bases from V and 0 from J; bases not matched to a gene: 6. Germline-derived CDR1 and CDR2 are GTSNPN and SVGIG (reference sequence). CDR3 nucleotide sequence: TGTGCCTGGGGGACAGGGGTCCTCGTGAACACTGAAGCTTTCTTT. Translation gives CAWGTGVLVNTEAFF.

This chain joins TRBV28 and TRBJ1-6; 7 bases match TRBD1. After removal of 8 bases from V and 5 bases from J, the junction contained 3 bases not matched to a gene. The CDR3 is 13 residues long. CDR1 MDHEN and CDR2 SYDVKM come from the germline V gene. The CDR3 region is CASRDRHNSPLHF. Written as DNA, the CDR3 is TGTGCCAGCCGGGACAGACATAATTCACCCCTCCACTTT.

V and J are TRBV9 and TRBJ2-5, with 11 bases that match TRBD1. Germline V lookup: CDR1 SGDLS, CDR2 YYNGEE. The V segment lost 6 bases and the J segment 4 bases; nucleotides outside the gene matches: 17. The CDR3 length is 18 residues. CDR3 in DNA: TGTGCCAGCAACACAACATACCCACGGGACAGGGGGGGAGAGACCCAGTACTTC. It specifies CASNTTYPRDRGGETQYF.

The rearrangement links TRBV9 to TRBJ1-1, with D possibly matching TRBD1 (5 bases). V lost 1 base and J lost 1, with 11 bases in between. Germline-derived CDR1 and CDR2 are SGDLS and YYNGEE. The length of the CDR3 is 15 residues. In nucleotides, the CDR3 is TGTGCCAGCAGCGTAAAGGGGCAGACGAACACTGAAGCTTTCTTT. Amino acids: CASSVKGQTNTEAFF. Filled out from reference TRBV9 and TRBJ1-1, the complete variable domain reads DSGVTQTPKHLITATGQRVTLRCSPRSGDLSVYWYQQSLDQGLQFLIQYYNGEERAKGNILERFSAQQFPDLHSELNLSSLELGDSALYFCASSVKGQTNTEAFFGQGTRLTVV.

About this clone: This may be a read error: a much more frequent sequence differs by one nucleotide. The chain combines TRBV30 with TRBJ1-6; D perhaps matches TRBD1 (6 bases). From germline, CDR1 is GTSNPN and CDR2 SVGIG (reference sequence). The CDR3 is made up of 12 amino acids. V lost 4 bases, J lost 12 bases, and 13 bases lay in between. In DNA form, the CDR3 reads TGTGCCTGGATGGGGGGCGGGGGACCCCTCCACTTT. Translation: CAWMGGGGPLHF.

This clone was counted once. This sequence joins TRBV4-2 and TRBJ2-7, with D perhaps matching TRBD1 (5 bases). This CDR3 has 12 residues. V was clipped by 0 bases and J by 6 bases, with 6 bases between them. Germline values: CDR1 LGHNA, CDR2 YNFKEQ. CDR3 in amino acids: CASSQDRGEQYF. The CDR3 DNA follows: TGTGCCAGCAGCCAAGATAGGGGCGAGCAGTACTTC.